This TCR beta chain was found in a study of blood T cell repertoires in COVID-19. On the study more broadly: Acute and convalescent COVID-19 specimens originated in the United States, Italy and Spain. In each case, the material was cDNA or gDNA derived from T cells, B-cell-depleted T cells, or PBMCs.

Methods used by the authors: Researchers report that nucleated cell counts were estimated from reference gene primer amplification. TCRdb's table, derived via immunoSEQ multiplex PCR, lists solely in-frame clones and lacks some. Clonal size and the V and J genes are those of that table, whereas D and trimming came from the DNA. The sample has over 200,000 clones, 89% seen once; the top ten hold around 6%. Germline V CDR1 and CDR2: SGDLS, YYNGEE. Trimming took off 0 bases at V and 5 bases at J, with 11 bases between the two ends. This CDR3 is built from 14 residues. Sequenced: peripheral blood. The chain links TRBV9 to TRBJ1-1, with D tentatively TRBD1 (6 bases). This receptor was identified in a man between 60 and 75 years old who had recovered from COVID-19. CDR3 in amino acids: CASSVDGRGTEAFF. The DNA for the CDR3 is TGTGCCAGCAGCGTAGATGGGAGGGGGACTGAAGCTTTCTTT.